The 20 T cell receptor beta chains below were found in one sample sequenced in a study of blood T cell repertoires in COVID-19. Assay used: immunoSEQ multiplex PCR; TCRdb lists only in-frame clones, some missing. This sample yields approximately 250,000 clones, of which 85% are seen a single time; 5.1% belongs to the top ten. Sequenced sample: peripheral blood. These TCRs come from a man aged 45-60 years with COVID-19, enrolled during active disease.

The chain uses TRBV3-1 (or the pseudogene TRBV3-2) and TRBJ2-7, with 9 nucleotides matching TRBD1. Germline V gives CDR1 LGHDT, CDR2 YNNKEL (reference sequence). The junction had 13 bases not matched to a gene; V was cut back by 4 bases and J by 6 bases. The CDR3 has 16 amino acids. The CDR3 loop is CASSRNTGTGSSEQYF. The CDR3 bases are TGTGCCAGCAGCCGCAATACCGGGACAGGGTCTTCCGAGCAGTACTTC.

This rearrangement joins TRBV9 to TRBJ2-1; D not resolved. The germline gives CDR1 SGDLS, CDR2 YYNGEE. CDR3 length equals 15 residues. Trimming removed 0 bases from V and 6 bases from J, with 13 bases in between. The CDR3 DNA follows: TGTGCCAGCAGCGTAGGGCCTGGGCAGCTCAATGAGCAGTTCTTC. Translated, it gives CASSVGPGQLNEQFF.

The chain employs TRBV6-5 and TRBJ2-1; D is possibly TRBD2 (6 bases). This CDR3 spans 15 amino acids. In germline, CDR1 is MNHEY, CDR2 SVGAGI. Between the trimmed V and J ends, which lost 6 bases and 5 bases, there was a span of 17 bases. DNA of the CDR3: TGTGCCAGCAGCACCGGGAGTCAGGTAAACAATGAGCAGTTCTTC. This sequence encodes CASSTGSQVNNEQFF.

This clone was recorded a few times. The chain recombines TRBV5-1 with TRBJ2-3; TRBD2 is a possible D gene (7 bases). The CDR3 runs 16 residues. The germline V gene encodes CDR1 SGHRS and CDR2 YFSETQ. V was pared by 4 bases and J by 2 bases, with 17 bases between. The CDR3 nucleotides read TGCGCCAGCAGCAAAGACGGGGGGCCCCCCACAGATACGCAGTATTTT. It codes for CASSKDGGPPTDTQYF.

In its sample, this clone was seen many times. The chain uses TRBV3-1 (or the pseudogene TRBV3-2) and TRBJ2-7; 7 nucleotides line up with TRBD1. Losses at the gene ends were 4 bases for V and 5 bases for J; bases not matched to a gene: 5. The CDR3 totals 13 residues. CDR1 is LGHDT, CDR2 YNNKEL, per germline (reference sequence). CDR3 sequence (DNA): TGTGCCAGCAGCCTCCGGACAGGACACGAGCAGTACTTC. Protein: CASSLRTGHEQYF.

The chain carries TRBV28 and TRBJ2-5; 7 bases map to TRBD1. The CDR3 is 13 residues long. After removal of 3 bases from V and 3 bases from J, the junction contained 1 base not matched to a gene. Germline CDR1 reads MDHEN; CDR2 reads SYDVKM. CDR3 nucleotides: TGTGCCAGCAGTTTCGGGACAGAAGAGACCCAGTACTTC. It specifies CASSFGTEETQYF.

In its sample, this clone was seen once. This chain joins TRBV9 and TRBJ2-1; a possible D gene is TRBD2 (5 bases). This CDR3 is 13 amino acids long. The V end was cut by 0 bases, the J end by 10 bases, with 11 bases between. Germline values: CDR1 SGDLS, CDR2 YYNGEE. The CDR3 loop reads CASSVGGRGEQFF. The CDR3 DNA reads TGTGCCAGCAGCGTAGGCGGCCGGGGAGAGCAGTTCTTC. Full variable domain (outside the CDR3, taken from reference TRBV9 and TRBJ2-1): DSGVTQTPKHLITATGQRVTLRCSPRSGDLSVYWYQQSLDQGLQFLIQYYNGEERAKGNILERFSAQQFPDLHSELNLSSLELGDSALYFCASSVGGRGEQFFGPGTRLTVL.

This clone has a single count. The V and J genes are TRBV5-4 and TRBJ1-3; D is perhaps TRBD1 (5 bases). Between the trimmed V and J ends, which lost 0 bases and 3 bases, there was a span of 10 bases. Per germline, CDR1 SGHNT and CDR2 YYREEE (reference sequence). This CDR3 spans 15 amino acids. The CDR3 reads CASSLDGARGNTIYF. The CDR3 DNA follows: TGTGCCAGCAGCTTGGATGGGGCGCGTGGAAACACCATATATTTT.

The CDR3 sequence: CASSLDKNTGELFF. In DNA form, the CDR3 reads TGTGCCAGCAGCTTGGACAAGAACACCGGGGAGCTGTTTTTT. The chain carries TRBV5-4 and TRBJ2-2; no definite D call. V dropped 0 bases and J dropped 1 base, with 4 bases sitting between them. CDR1 is SGHNT and CDR2 is YYREEE in the germline V gene (reference sequence). The CDR3 totals 14 residues.

The chain combines TRBV19 with TRBJ2-5, with 7 bases that match TRBD1. With 9 bases clipped from V and 1 base from J, the junction kept 11 bases outside the gene matches. The germline gives CDR1 LNHDA, CDR2 SQIVND (reference sequence). The CDR3 loop spans 15 amino acids. CDR3 coding DNA: TGTGCCAGGCAATTGCCCCGGGACAGCCAAGAGACCCAGTACTTC. Protein: CARQLPRDSQETQYF.

The chain recombines TRBV28 with TRBJ2-5, with 7 bases lining up with TRBD2. The CDR3 is made up of 13 amino acids. The ends lost 8 bases at V and 5 bases at J; junction bases unmatched: 8. Germline-derived CDR1 and CDR2 are MDHEN and SYDVKM. The CDR3 reads CASCAWEGETQYF. DNA of the CDR3: TGTGCCAGCTGCGCCTGGGAGGGTGAGACCCAGTACTTC.

The V and J genes are TRBV19 and TRBJ2-7; 8 nucleotides match TRBD1. CDR1 and CDR2 from the germline V gene are LNHDA and SQIVND (reference sequence). The V and J ends lost 4 bases and 2 bases, in that order; junction bases with no gene match: 1. CDR3 size: 13 residues. The CDR3 protein is CASSRTGPYEQYF. The CDR3, as DNA: TGTGCCAGTAGTAGGACAGGGCCCTACGAGCAGTACTTC.

A remark on this clone: Other nucleotide sequences in the sample specify the same CDR3. CDR3 in amino acids: CASSLTGSTDTQYF. DNA of the CDR3: TGTGCCAGCAGCTTAACAGGTAGCACAGATACGCAGTATTTT. The chain has TRBV7-9 and TRBJ2-3, with D perhaps TRBD1 (5 bases). Trimming pared 2 bases from V and 0 bases from J, leaving 6 bases between. CDR1 is SEHNR and CDR2 is FQNEAQ in the germline V gene (reference sequence). CDR3 length: 14 residues.

This CDR3 is CASSFSYNQPQHF. CDR3 nucleotides: TGTGCCAGCAGCTTTTCCTACAATCAGCCCCAGCATTTT. The rearrangement joins TRBV11-1 to TRBJ1-5; D remains unclear. The CDR3 length is 13 residues. Germline V gene data show CDR1 as SGHAT and CDR2 as FQDESV (reference sequence). V dropped 3 bases and J dropped 3 bases, with 6 bases sitting between them.

The gene calls are TRBV5-1 and TRBJ1-4; the match to TRBD1 covers 8 bases. The germline gives CDR1 SGHRS, CDR2 YFSETQ. The CDR3 consists of 15 residues. V lost 4 bases to trimming and J lost 6 bases; unmatched junction nucleotides: 8. CDR3 region: CASSNPQGADEKLFF. CDR3 bases: TGCGCCAGCAGCAACCCCCAGGGGGCGGATGAAAAACTGTTTTTT.

This chain uses TRBV4-1 with TRBJ2-1; D remains unclear. Trimming took 1 base from V and 7 from J, leaving 11 bases between them. The CDR3 has 14 amino acids. CDR1 MGHRA and CDR2 YSYEKL come from the germline V gene. In DNA form, the CDR3 reads TGCGCCAGCAGCCAAGCTAGGCTTAATAATGAGCAGTTCTTC. This translates into CASSQARLNNEQFF.

The rearrangement joins TRBV18 to TRBJ1-2; 8 bases are shared with TRBD1. This CDR3 region has 15 residues. V lost 3 bases to trimming and J lost 5 bases; unmatched junction nucleotides: 8. Germline V CDR1 and CDR2: KGHSH, LQKENI. CDR3 DNA sequence: TGTGCCAGCTCACCCTCCGGACAGGGCTCTTATGGCTACACCTTC. Amino acids: CASSPSGQGSYGYTF.

This chain uses TRBV19 with TRBJ2-7; no firm D call. The CDR3 sequence is 16 residues long. V gave up 5 bases and J gave up 0 bases, with 17 bases separating them. CDR1 LNHDA and CDR2 SQIVND come from the germline V gene (reference sequence). This CDR3 is CASSDTRRSHSYEQYF. CDR3 sequence (DNA): TGTGCCAGTAGTGACACACGACGGTCACACTCCTACGAGCAGTACTTC.

V usage is TRBV4-1 and J usage is TRBJ2-7; TRBD2 is a possible D gene (6 bases). Germline V lookup: CDR1 MGHRA, CDR2 YSYEKL. The CDR3 has 13 amino acids. V lost 0 bases, J lost 9 bases, and 12 bases lay in between. This chain's CDR3 is CASSQDYQGGQYF. As DNA, the CDR3 is TGCGCCAGCAGCCAAGATTATCAGGGAGGGCAGTACTTC.

The chain couples TRBV5-1 to TRBJ2-5; perhaps TRBD1 as D (6 bases). The CDR3 has 14 residues. V was cut by 4 bases and J by 4 bases, with 14 bases left in between. Germline-derived CDR1 and CDR2 are SGHRS and YFSETQ. Here the CDR3 reads CASSTGQYIETQYF. CDR3 DNA sequence: TGCGCCAGCAGCACAGGACAGTATATAGAGACCCAGTACTTC.